What follows are 26 T cell receptor beta chains derived from one specimen sequenced in a study of cytomegalovirus exposure and HLA in healthy donors. PCR involved 60 Vbeta and 13 Jbeta primers. Repertoires were generated with immunoSEQ multiplex PCR, while TCRdb's copy carries only in-frame clones and drops some. The sample has fewer than 200,000 clones, over 60% seen once. The material sequenced was PBMCs. These receptors came from a man aged 35 to 55 in good health and CMV-seropositive.

The rearrangement joins TRBV19 to TRBJ2-1, with D possibly being TRBD1 (5 bases). Trimming cost V 0 bases and J 0 bases, with 15 bases left between them. The CDR3 contains 18 residues. Germline-derived CDR1 and CDR2 are LNHDA and SQIVND (reference sequence). CDR3 region: CASSIDSQGLDSYNEQFF. CDR3 bases: TGTGCCAGTAGTATAGATAGCCAGGGCCTCGACTCCTACAATGAGCAGTTCTTC.

Only a few counts were recorded for this clone. This sequence joins TRBV7-9 and TRBJ2-7, with D possibly TRBD2 on 7 matching bases. The CDR3 length is 14 residues. Trimming cost V 1 base and J 7 bases, with 14 bases left between them. Per germline, CDR1 SEHNR and CDR2 FQNEAQ (reference sequence). This CDR3 is CASSLGGGEREQYF. The CDR3 DNA reads as TGTGCCAGCAGCTTAGGGGGGGGCGAGAGGGAGCAGTACTTC.

The chain couples TRBV9 to TRBJ2-1, with D perhaps TRBD1 (6 bases). Germline V gene data show CDR1 as SGDLS and CDR2 as YYNGEE. There are 16 residues in the CDR3. V was cut by 2 bases and J by 9 bases, with 21 bases left in between. CDR3 residues: CASSVLKRYLQGEQFF. The CDR3 DNA follows: TGTGCCAGCAGCGTCCTAAAGCGGTATCTACAGGGTGAGCAGTTCTTC.

The chain combines TRBV6-5 with TRBJ1-3; 7 bases match TRBD1. This CDR3 has 14 amino acids. J lost 6 bases, V lost 0 bases, and 2 bases had no gene match. The germline V gene encodes CDR1 MNHEY and CDR2 SVGAGI. The CDR3 sequence is CASSYSDRANTIYF. The CDR3 nucleotides are TGTGCCAGCAGTTACTCCGACAGGGCAAACACCATATATTTT.

This clone was detected only a few times. The CDR3 reads CASSTQQGAGEKLFF. In DNA form, the CDR3 reads TGTGCCAGTAGTACGCAACAGGGGGCTGGGGAAAAACTGTTTTTT. This chain joins TRBV19 and TRBJ1-4, with 9 bases aligning to TRBD1. Germline values: CDR1 LNHDA, CDR2 SQIVND (reference sequence). The junction had 8 bases not matched to a gene; V was cut back by 4 bases and J by 8 bases. This CDR3 has 15 amino acids. Based on the CDR3 plus reference TRBV19 and TRBJ1-4, the full variable domain is DGGITQSPKYLFRKEGQNVTLSCEQNLNHDAMYWYRQDPGQGLRLIYYSQIVNDFQKGDIAEGYSVSREKKESFPLTVTSAQKNPTAFYLCASSTQQGAGEKLFFGSGTQLSVL.

V gene TRBV2 combines with J gene TRBJ2-7, with 8 bases fitting TRBD2. Germline V gene sequence: CDR1 SNHLY, CDR2 FYNNEI. CDR3 length equals 14 residues. V shed 3 bases, J shed 7 bases, and the junction held 8 bases outside the gene matches. The CDR3 DNA sequence: TGTGCCAGCAGTGAGAGCGGGAGACTGAGTGAGCAGTACTTC. It yields the protein CASSESGRLSEQYF.

This clone was detected once. The J gene is TRBJ2-1, the V gene TRBV5-1; no clear D. V was cut by 2 bases and J by 9 bases, with 15 bases left in between. The CDR3 is 14 amino acids. Germline V gene sequence: CDR1 SGHRS, CDR2 YFSETQ. The CDR3 DNA sequence: TGCGCCAGCAGCTTTAGTACAGATCGTGGTGAGCAGTTCTTC. Translating gives CASSFSTDRGEQFF.

This rearrangement joins TRBV6-6 to TRBJ2-5; D is perhaps TRBD2 (5 bases). The J call may be incorrect, as the DNA end agrees better with TRBJ2-7. Germline V gene lookup returns CDR1 MNHNY and CDR2 SVGAGI (reference sequence). This CDR3 contains 14 residues. The CDR3 here is CATRSRDFAYEQYF. DNA for the CDR3: TGTGCCACCCGGAGTCGGGATTTCGCCTACGAGCAGTACTTC.

This CDR3 is CASSPGQVGEQYF. CDR3 DNA: TGTGCCAGCAGCCCGGGACAGGTGGGGGAGCAGTACTTC. The chain joins TRBV11-3 to TRBJ2-7, with TRBD1 matching 8 bases. CDR3 length: 13 amino acids. Per the germline V gene, CDR1 is SGHNT and CDR2 is YENEEA. V trimming: 5 bases; J trimming: 7 bases; junction bases outside the gene matches: 7.

The chain couples TRBV10-3 to TRBJ2-3; 8 nucleotides agree with TRBD1. Germline V gene data show CDR1 as ENHRY and CDR2 as SYGVKD. The J segment lost 0 bases and the V segment lost 6 bases, leaving 5 bases of the junction unmatched. This CDR3 has 15 amino acids. This CDR3 reads CAISRQGSSTDTQYF. DNA for the CDR3: TGTGCCATCAGCCGACAGGGGAGCAGCACAGATACGCAGTATTTT.

The CDR3 region is CASSLTTGWDEQFF. For the CDR3, the DNA is TGTGCCAGCAGTCTCACGACAGGGTGGGATGAGCAGTTCTTC. The rearrangement links TRBV27 to TRBJ2-1; 7 bases align to TRBD1. The CDR3 consists of 14 residues. The junction had 9 bases not matched to a gene; V was cut back by 5 bases and J by 8 bases. The germline V gene has CDR1 MNHEY and CDR2 SMNVEV (reference sequence).

The J gene is TRBJ1-2, the V gene TRBV14; 10 bases fit TRBD1. Germline CDR1 SGHDN, CDR2 FVKESK. The CDR3 extends over 15 amino acids. V lost 2 bases, J lost 8 bases, and 8 bases stayed unmatched. In DNA form, the CDR3 reads TGTGCCAGCAGCCAACTTGGGACAGGGGACTCCGGCTACACCTTC. Protein: CASSQLGTGDSGYTF.

The CDR3 loop is CASSFTPMGSSGDTQYF. For the CDR3, the DNA is TGCGCCAGCAGCTTCACCCCAATGGGGAGTTCTGGAGATACGCAGTATTTT. V and J are TRBV5-1 and TRBJ2-3; D is possibly TRBD2 (5 bases). This CDR3 has 17 amino acids. Trimming removed 2 bases from V and 5 bases from J, with 21 bases in between. In germline, CDR1 is SGHRS, CDR2 YFSETQ.

This clone was observed a handful of times. V usage is TRBV7-8 and J usage is TRBJ1-1; TRBD1 matches 9 bases. Germline V CDR1 and CDR2: SGHVS, FQNEAQ. The CDR3 covers 13 residues. J lost 12 bases, V lost 5 bases, and 10 bases had no gene match. The CDR3 DNA is TGTGCCAGCAGCGCTGGACAGGGGAGGACCACTTTCTTT. Translation: CASSAGQGRTTFF.

This chain connects TRBV6-5 to TRBJ2-3; TRBD2 is a possible D gene (6 bases). Germline V gives CDR1 MNHEY, CDR2 SVGAGI. The CDR3 consists of 14 residues. Trimming left V 2 bases short and J 5 bases short, with 11 bases between. CDR3 nucleotide sequence: TGTGCCAGCAGTTACCGCGGGACTGTAGATACGCAGTATTTT. This translates into CASSYRGTVDTQYF.

In this sample, this clone turned up once. V usage is TRBV6-6 and J usage is TRBJ1-2, with 8 bases aligning to TRBD1. Germline V lookup: CDR1 MNHNY, CDR2 SVGAGI (reference sequence). The CDR3 extends over 14 amino acids. Trimming took 2 bases from V and 6 from J; bases not matched to a gene: 5. This CDR3 reads CASSYPDRVDGYTF. DNA for the CDR3: TGTGCCAGCAGTTACCCGGACAGGGTGGATGGCTACACCTTC.

The gene calls are TRBV29-1 and TRBJ2-2; 7 nucleotides line up with TRBD1. V dropped 1 base and J dropped 7; count of bases not matched to a gene: 6. The V gene's germline CDR1 is SQVTM and CDR2 ANQGSEA. The CDR3 has 14 residues. The CDR3 DNA sequence: TGCAGCGTTGAAGGACAGGGATCGGGCGGGGAGCTGTTTTTT. It codes for CSVEGQGSGGELFF.

This clone was seen only a few times. The V call is TRBV6-6, the J call TRBJ1-2; possibly TRBD1 for D (5 bases). Germline values: CDR1 MNHNY, CDR2 SVGAGI (reference sequence). This CDR3 comprises 14 residues. Trimming removed 2 bases at V and 8 bases at J, with 15 bases between. The CDR3 reads CASSYPRREGGYTF. CDR3 DNA: TGTGCCAGCAGTTACCCCCGCAGGGAAGGGGGCTACACCTTC.

J is TRBJ1-1 and V is TRBV2; D gene ambiguous. Looked up from germline, CDR1 is SNHLY and CDR2 is FYNNEI. The CDR3 runs 13 residues. The V gene lost 5 bases and the J gene lost 3 bases, with 10 bases spanning the gap. The CDR3 sequence: CASSPPQDTEAFF. DNA for the CDR3: TGTGCCAGCAGTCCACCCCAGGACACTGAAGCTTTCTTT.

The chain uses TRBV18 and TRBJ1-3; D might be TRBD1 (6 bases). The germline V and J ends were trimmed by 6 bases and 3 bases, with 15 bases remaining between them. The CDR3 sequence is 15 residues long. From germline, CDR1 is KGHSH and CDR2 LQKENI. CDR3 in DNA: TGTGCCAGCTCGCCGGGAGGGGGTATTGGAAACACCATATATTTT. It translates to CASSPGGGIGNTIYF. Supplemented by reference TRBV18 and TRBJ1-3, the full variable domain reads NAGVMQNPRHLVRRRGQEARLRCSPMKGHSHVYWYRQLPEEGLKFMVYLQKENIIDESGMPKERFSAEFPKEGPSILRIQQVVRGDSAAYFCASSPGGGIGNTIYFGEGSWLTVV.

The chain uses TRBV5-1 and TRBJ1-5, with 8 bases aligning to TRBD1. The CDR3 consists of 15 residues. Germline V gene sequence: CDR1 SGHRS, CDR2 YFSETQ. The junction had 6 bases not matched to a gene; V was cut back by 4 bases and J by 3 bases. The CDR3 spells CASSPGQGPNQPQHF. DNA of the CDR3: TGCGCCAGCAGCCCCGGACAGGGCCCCAATCAGCCCCAGCATTTT.

The chain recombines TRBV7-2 with TRBJ2-1; maybe TRBD2 (6 bases). Germline V gene data show CDR1 as SGHTA and CDR2 as FQGNSA. This CDR3 region has 15 residues. V lost 8 bases and J lost 8, with 22 bases in between. The CDR3 is CASPVRGVPGDEQFF. The CDR3 DNA follows: TGTGCCAGCCCAGTACGCGGGGTACCGGGGGATGAGCAGTTCTTC.

The chain has TRBV11-3 and TRBJ2-3, with D tentatively TRBD2 (6 bases). Looked up from germline, CDR1 is SGHNT and CDR2 is YENEEA. The CDR3 totals 17 residues. V gave up 4 bases and J gave up 5 bases, with 22 bases separating them. The CDR3 spells CASSSQKGLRGKDTQYF. The CDR3 DNA follows: TGTGCCAGCAGCTCCCAGAAGGGACTTCGGGGTAAAGATACGCAGTATTTT.

V gene TRBV28 combines with J gene TRBJ2-3, with TRBD1 identical over 7 bases. The V and J ends lost 6 bases and 2 bases, in that order; junction bases with no gene match: 5. Germline CDR1 is MDHEN and CDR2 is SYDVKM. CDR3 length equals 14 residues. DNA for the CDR3: TGTGCCAGCAGCCCGACAGGGATCACAGATACGCAGTATTTT. It codes for CASSPTGITDTQYF.

The chain recombines TRBV12-5 with TRBJ2-7; maybe TRBD2 (5 bases). From germline, CDR1 is LGHNT and CDR2 FRNRAP. The length of the CDR3 is 15 residues. V was shortened by 3 bases and J by 6 bases, with 18 bases between the two germline ends. DNA of the CDR3: TGTGCTAGTGGTTTAGGAGGTCCACTAAATTTCGAGCAGTACTTC. Translating it yields CASGLGGPLNFEQYF.

The genes are TRBV5-1 and TRBJ2-5; TRBD1 aligns across 12 bases. Losses at the gene ends were 6 bases for V and 6 bases for J; bases not matched to a gene: 6. This CDR3 is built from 14 residues. Per germline, CDR1 SGHRS and CDR2 YFSETQ. The CDR3, as DNA: TGCGCCAGCACTGGGACAGGGGGCCCCAAGACCCAGTACTTC. This translates into CASTGTGGPKTQYF.